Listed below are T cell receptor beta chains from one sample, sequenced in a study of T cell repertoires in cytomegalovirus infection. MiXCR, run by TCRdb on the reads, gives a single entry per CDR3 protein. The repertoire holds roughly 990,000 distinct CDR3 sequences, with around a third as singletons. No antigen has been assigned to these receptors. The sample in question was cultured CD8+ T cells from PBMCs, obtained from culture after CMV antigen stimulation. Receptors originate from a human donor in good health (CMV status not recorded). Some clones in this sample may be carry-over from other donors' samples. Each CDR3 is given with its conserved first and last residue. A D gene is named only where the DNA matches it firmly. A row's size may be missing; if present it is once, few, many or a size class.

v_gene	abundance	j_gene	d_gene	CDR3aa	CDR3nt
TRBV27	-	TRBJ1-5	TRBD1	CASLPTGTGDQPQHF	TGTGCCAGCTTACCTACCGGGACAGGGGATCAGCCCCAGCATTTT
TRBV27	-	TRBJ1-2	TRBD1	CATLGRGQGYGYTF	TGTGCCACCCTAGGCCGAGGACAGGGTTATGGCTACACCTTC
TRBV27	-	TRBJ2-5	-	CASRRWGYQETQYF	TGTGCCAGCAGACGTTGGGGGTACCAAGAGACCCAGTACTTC
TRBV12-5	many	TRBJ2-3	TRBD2	CASGLARASGTSTDTQYF	TGTGCTAGTGGTTTAGCCCGGGCTAGCGGGACCAGCACAGATACGCAGTATTTT
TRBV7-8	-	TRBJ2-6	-	CASSLRRQQNPGANVLTF	TGTGCCAGCAGCTTACGACGCCAACAAAACCCGGGGGCCAACGTCCTGACTTTC
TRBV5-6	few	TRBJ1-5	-	CASSLGPNYSNQPQHF	TGTGCCAGCAGCTTGGGGCCAAACTATAGCAATCAGCCCCAGCATTTT
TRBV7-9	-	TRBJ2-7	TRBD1	CASSFWTGETYEQYF	TGTGCCAGCAGCTTTTGGACAGGGGAAACCTACGAGCAGTACTTC
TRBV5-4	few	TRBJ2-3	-	CASPASPGSDTQYF	TGTGCCAGTCCGGCCAGCCCCGGCAGTGATACGCAGTATTTT
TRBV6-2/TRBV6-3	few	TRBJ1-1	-	CASSYTAGRGDTEAFF	TGTGCCAGCAGTTACACCGCGGGACGCGGGGACACTGAAGCTTTCTTT
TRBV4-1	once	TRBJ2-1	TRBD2	CASSQDRLAVYNEQFF	TGCGCCAGCAGCCAAGATAGGCTAGCGGTCTACAATGAGCAGTTCTTC
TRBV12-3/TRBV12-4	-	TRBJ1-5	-	CANSPGWGDQPQHF	TGTGCCAACAGCCCTGGGTGGGGGGACCAGCCCCAGCATTTT
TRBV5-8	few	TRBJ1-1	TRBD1	CASSLRTGSGEAFF	TGTGCCAGCAGCTTACGGACAGGGAGCGGCGAAGCTTTCTTT
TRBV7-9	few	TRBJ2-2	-	CASSFPEGRHTGELFF	TGTGCCAGCAGCTTTCCCGAGGGACGGCACACCGGGGAGCTGTTTTTT
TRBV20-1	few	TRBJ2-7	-	CSGQGGLYYEQYF	TGCAGTGGTCAGGGGGGGCTCTATTACGAGCAGTACTTC
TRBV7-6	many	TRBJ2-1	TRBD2	CASSLALAGAYNEQFF	TGTGCCAGCAGCTTAGCGCTAGCGGGGGCCTACAATGAGCAGTTCTTC
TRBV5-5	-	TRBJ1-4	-	CASSLEGETGGNEKLFF	TGTGCCAGCAGCTTGGAGGGGGAGACAGGCGGGAATGAAAAACTGTTTTTT
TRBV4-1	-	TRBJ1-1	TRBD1	CASSQTDRGLNTEAYF	TGCGCCAGCAGCCAAACGGACAGGGGTCTGAACACTGAAGCTTACTTT